These 5 T cell receptor beta chains were all obtained from the same sample, sequenced in a study of Graves' ophthalmopathy and Graves' hyperthyroidism. The authors amplified TCR beta CDR3 regions from RNA transcripts. After a first-round RT-PCR with HTBI primers, a second-round multiplex PCR was run. TCRdb independently ran MiXCR on the multiplex PCR reads; one entry per CDR3 protein. This sample has about 480,000 distinct CDR3 sequences, with approximately 14% found just once. Sequences were obtained from blood. Receptor source: a woman in her thirties with Graves' ophthalmopathy.

This clonotype was detected a few times. The rearrangement joins TRBV30 to TRBJ1-1; no firm D call. Germline V lookup: CDR1 GTSNPN, CDR2 SVGIG (reference sequence). The germline V and J ends were trimmed by 3 bases and 1 base, with 9 bases remaining between them. This CDR3 is built from 13 residues. Written as DNA, the CDR3 is TGTGCCTGGAGCGCTTATAAGAACACTGAAGCTTTCTTT. This sequence encodes CAWSAYKNTEAFF.

In this sample, this clonotype turned up many times. J is TRBJ1-5 and V is TRBV12-3 or TRBV12-4; a weak D match, TRBD1 (6 bases). The CDR3 runs 14 residues. Trimming took 7 bases from V and 3 from J, leaving 13 bases between them. The CDR3, as DNA: TGTGCCAGCACGGGGGCAGGTGACAATCAGCCCCAGCATTTT. Its translation: CASTGAGDNQPQHF.

Only a few counts were recorded for this clonotype. The chain is built from TRBV2 and TRBJ2-7; D is ambiguous. V lost 4 bases, J lost 4 bases, and 14 bases lay in between. Germline V gives CDR1 SNHLY, CDR2 FYNNEI. The CDR3 runs 14 residues. The CDR3 reads CASSVAPSGYEQYF. CDR3 nucleotide sequence: TGTGCCAGCAGTGTGGCCCCAAGTGGGTACGAGCAGTACTTC.

This clonotype was seen repeatedly, ten times or more. The chain uses TRBV6-5 and TRBJ1-1; no clear D. The length of the CDR3 is 13 residues. Germline V gene data show CDR1 as MNHEY and CDR2 as SVGAGI. The V gene lost 4 bases and the J gene lost 1 base, with 7 bases spanning the gap. In DNA form, the CDR3 reads TGTGCCAGCAGTTCCGAATCGAACACTGAAGCTTTCTTT. Protein sequence: CASSSESNTEAFF.

This clonotype was observed at least ten times. The V and J genes are TRBV5-1 and TRBJ1-6; 8 bases are shared with TRBD1. Losses at the gene ends were 2 bases for V and 7 bases for J; bases not matched to a gene: 11. Germline loops: CDR1 SGHRS, CDR2 YFSETQ. This CDR3 has 17 amino acids. The CDR3 loop is CASSFGRTGNVNSPLHF. The DNA of the CDR3 is TGCGCCAGCAGCTTCGGTCGGACAGGGAATGTGAATTCACCCCTCCACTTT.